This entry lists 26 T cell receptor beta chains sequenced from one sample in a study of blood T cell repertoires in COVID-19. This table comes from immunoSEQ multiplex PCR, and its TCRdb copy is limited to in-frame clones, with some not included. The sample lists over 45,000 clones, roughly 83% occurring once. Sequencing was performed on peripheral blood. The receptor source for this set is a man aged 45-65 years with active COVID-19.

This chain joins TRBV27 and TRBJ2-7; 9 bases are a match to TRBD2. The CDR3 is 16 amino acids. The J segment lost 2 bases and the V segment lost 0 bases, leaving 5 bases of the junction unmatched. Germline CDR1 is MNHEY and CDR2 is SMNVEV (reference sequence). The chain's CDR3 is CASSLSVLAGTYEQYF. In DNA form, the CDR3 reads TGTGCCAGCAGTTTATCGGTTCTAGCGGGGACCTACGAGCAGTACTTC.

The rearrangement joins TRBV2 to TRBJ1-4; 11 bases agree with TRBD1. With V trimmed by 7 bases and J by 4 bases, 5 bases remained unmatched. The V gene's germline CDR1 is SNHLY and CDR2 FYNNEI. The CDR3 spans 15 residues. The CDR3 DNA sequence: TGTGCCAGCACCGGACAGGGGGCGAGTAATGAAAAACTGTTTTTT. Its translation is CASTGQGASNEKLFF.

The V and J genes are TRBV5-4 and TRBJ2-7; a weak D match, TRBD2 (5 bases). The V gene lost 2 bases and the J gene lost 3 bases, with 15 bases spanning the gap. Germline loops: CDR1 SGHNT, CDR2 YYREEE (reference sequence). The CDR3 is 15 residues long. The CDR3 nucleotides are TGTGCCAGCAGCTTACATCCTAGCTCTTACTACGAGCAGTACTTC. The encoded protein is CASSLHPSSYYEQYF.

V is TRBV7-9 and J is TRBJ2-3, with 9 positions matching TRBD2. CDR1 and CDR2 (germline): SEHNR, FQNEAQ (reference sequence). This CDR3 spans 16 amino acids. Unmatched junction bases numbered 11, after V lost 4 bases and J lost 6 bases. The CDR3 DNA sequence: TGTGCCAGCAGCTACCTGCGAGCGGGGGGAATTGATACGCAGTATTTT. Protein product: CASSYLRAGGIDTQYF. Full variable domain (remainder filled in from reference TRBV7-9 and TRBJ2-3): DTGVSQNPRHKITKRGQNVTFRCDPISEHNRLYWYRQTLGQGPEFLTYFQNEAQLEKSRLLSDRFSAERPKGSFSTLEIQRTEQGDSAMYLCASSYLRAGGIDTQYFGPGTRLTVL.

This clone was picked up one time. This chain uses TRBV20-1 with TRBJ1-6, with 10 bases fitting TRBD1. V lost 3 bases, J lost 6 bases, and 8 bases stayed unmatched. CDR1 and CDR2 (germline): DFQATT, SNEGSKA (reference sequence). This CDR3 has 16 amino acids. This chain's CDR3 is CSASGRQGAGNSPLHF. CDR3 bases: TGCAGTGCTAGTGGGCGACAGGGGGCAGGTAATTCACCCCTCCACTTT.

In this sample, this clone turned up once. The chain couples TRBV28 to TRBJ1-5; D is unclear. Germline CDR1 is MDHEN and CDR2 is SYDVKM. V lost 8 bases and J lost 3, with 8 bases in between. This CDR3 region has 12 residues. DNA of the CDR3: TGTGCCAGCCGGTACGACAATCAGCCCCAGCATTTT. It translates to CASRYDNQPQHF.

This clone was found a few times. CDR3 in DNA: TGCGCCAGCACCCAGGACAGCTATAACTATGGCTACACCTTC. This gives the protein CASTQDSYNYGYTF. This sequence joins TRBV4-1 and TRBJ1-2, with D possibly TRBD1 on 6 matching bases. Trimming left V 7 bases short and J 1 base short, with 13 bases between. The germline CDR1 and CDR2 sequences are MGHRA and YSYEKL. This CDR3 spans 14 amino acids.

CDR3 nucleotide sequence: TGTGCCAGCTCACCCCGGGGTACCTCCTACGAGCAGTACTTC. Amino acid sequence: CASSPRGTSYEQYF. J is TRBJ2-7 and V is TRBV18; a weak D match, TRBD2 (5 bases). This CDR3 is built from 14 residues. Per the germline V gene, CDR1 is KGHSH and CDR2 is LQKENI. V lost 3 bases and J lost 0, with 9 bases in between.

V and J are TRBV2 and TRBJ2-5; TRBD2 matches 10 bases. Germline values: CDR1 SNHLY, CDR2 FYNNEI. The J segment lost 1 base and the V segment lost 8 bases, leaving 4 bases of the junction unmatched. The CDR3 length is 14 residues. The DNA for the CDR3 is TGTGCCAGCGGATTAGCGGGGGGCCAAGAGACCCAGTACTTC. It specifies CASGLAGGQETQYF.

This clone has just a few counts. This chain's CDR3 is CASSFLILGQPQHF. Here the CDR3 DNA reads TGTGCCAGCAGCTTTCTCATTCTAGGTCAGCCCCAGCATTTT. The J gene is TRBJ1-5, the V gene TRBV5-5; D not resolved. The length of the CDR3 is 14 residues. Trimming cost V 2 bases and J 6 bases, with 12 bases left between them. Per germline, CDR1 SGHKS and CDR2 YYEKEE (reference sequence).

This clone was counted a few times. J is TRBJ1-1 and V is TRBV29-1; D is possibly TRBD1 (6 bases). V was clipped by 4 bases and J by 0 bases, with 12 bases between them. Per germline, CDR1 SQVTM and CDR2 ANQGSEA. There are 14 residues in the CDR3. The CDR3 nucleotides are TGCAGCGTTGCGTTGGACAGTCTGAACACTGAAGCTTTCTTT. Translating gives CSVALDSLNTEAFF.

V is TRBV10-2 and J is TRBJ2-3; 11 positions match TRBD2. Germline-derived CDR1 and CDR2 are WSHSY and SAAADI. The CDR3 is made up of 14 amino acids. V lost 7 bases to trimming and J lost 11 bases; unmatched junction nucleotides: 11. CDR3 coding DNA: TGCGCCAGCATTCTTAGCGGGGGGGCCTTTAAGCAGTATTTT. It encodes CASILSGGAFKQYF.

The CDR3 region is CATSDPGTGGSYEQYF. The DNA for the CDR3 is TGTGCCACCAGTGACCCCGGGACAGGGGGCTCCTACGAGCAGTACTTC. The rearrangement links TRBV24-1 to TRBJ2-7; 11 bases are a match to TRBD1. The V gene's germline CDR1 is KGHDR and CDR2 SFDVKD. Losses at the gene ends were 4 bases for V and 0 bases for J; bases not matched to a gene: 4. There are 16 residues in the CDR3.

The J gene is TRBJ2-2, the V gene TRBV6-5, with TRBD1 matching 9 bases. Germline V gene sequence: CDR1 MNHEY, CDR2 SVGAGI. The CDR3 runs 15 residues. The junction had 4 bases not matched to a gene; V was cut back by 4 bases and J by 4 bases. Here the CDR3 reads CASSLGTGLTGELFF. The CDR3 region has the DNA TGTGCCAGCAGTTTAGGGACAGGGCTCACCGGGGAGCTGTTTTTT.

This chain joins TRBV10-1 and TRBJ1-4; D possibly corresponds to TRBD1 (6 bases). Germline lookup yields CDR1 WNHNN and CDR2 SYGVQD (reference sequence). V gave up 6 bases and J gave up 0 bases, with 20 bases separating them. The CDR3 is made up of 18 amino acids. The CDR3 DNA follows: TGCGCCAGCAGACGAGGACAGATCGTAGTTGCAACTAATGAAAAACTGTTTTTT. Translation gives CASRRGQIVVATNEKLFF.

A few counts support this clone. The chain has TRBV6-5 and TRBJ2-7; 12 bases map to TRBD1. J gave up 7 bases and V 4 bases, and 5 bases lay outside the gene matches. Germline V gene sequence: CDR1 MNHEY, CDR2 SVGAGI. This CDR3 has 14 amino acids. The chain's CDR3 is CASSWGQGAYEQYF. As DNA, the CDR3 is TGTGCCAGCAGTTGGGGACAGGGGGCTTATGAGCAGTACTTC.

A single count supports this clone. The chain links TRBV5-1 to TRBJ2-7; TRBD1 matches 7 bases. From germline, CDR1 is SGHRS and CDR2 YFSETQ. The V and J ends lost 5 bases and 1 base, in that order; junction bases with no gene match: 3. The CDR3 sequence is 13 residues long. The CDR3 DNA reads TGCGCCAGCAGGCCGGGACAGTCCTACGAGCAGTACTTC. Its protein is CASRPGQSYEQYF.

The chain has TRBV7-2 and TRBJ2-7; D ambiguous. The CDR3 covers 14 residues. The germline V gene encodes CDR1 SGHTA and CDR2 FQGNSA. V was clipped by 1 base and J by 7 bases, with 14 bases between them. CDR3 in amino acids: CASSLDDRPREQYF. Here the CDR3 DNA reads TGTGCCAGCAGCTTAGATGATAGGCCTAGGGAGCAGTACTTC.

The chain employs TRBV27 and TRBJ2-7; possibly TRBD2 for D (7 bases). V lost 6 bases, J lost 0 bases, and 12 bases lay in between. The length of the CDR3 is 14 residues. Per the germline V gene, CDR1 is MNHEY and CDR2 is SMNVEV (reference sequence). The CDR3 is CASRRGGPSYEQYF. The CDR3 bases are TGTGCCAGCAGAAGGGGGGGCCCCTCCTACGAGCAGTACTTC.

The gene calls are TRBV6-5 and TRBJ2-5, with a possible D match to TRBD2 (6 bases). The CDR3 is made up of 15 amino acids. Looked up from germline, CDR1 is MNHEY and CDR2 is SVGAGI. Trimming pared 2 bases from V and 7 bases from J, leaving 17 bases between. The DNA of the CDR3 is TGTGCCAGCAGTTACGGACTACCAACCGATGGGACCCAGTACTTC. Protein: CASSYGLPTDGTQYF.

CDR3 coding DNA: TGTGCCAGCAGCCAACAGGGCGACAATCAGCCCCAGCATTTT. Translating gives CASSQQGDNQPQHF. V and J are TRBV3-1 (or the pseudogene TRBV3-2) and TRBJ1-5, with D possibly matching TRBD1 (5 bases). CDR3 length equals 14 residues. Germline-derived CDR1 and CDR2 are LGHDT and YNNKEL (reference sequence). Trimming took 2 bases from V and 3 from J, leaving 8 bases between them.

The chain has TRBV6-1 and TRBJ2-3; the match to TRBD1 covers 8 bases. Germline CDR1 MNHNS, CDR2 SASEGT. The CDR3 is 14 amino acids. Losses at the gene ends were 1 base for V and 4 bases for J; bases not matched to a gene: 1. The CDR3 spells CASSEGQGSDTQYF. DNA for the CDR3: TGTGCCAGCAGTGAAGGACAGGGGTCAGATACGCAGTATTTT.

The chain is built from TRBV5-4 and TRBJ2-5; 9 bases line up with TRBD2. Losses at the gene ends were 4 bases for V and 1 base for J; bases not matched to a gene: 5. The germline V gene has CDR1 SGHNT and CDR2 YYREEE (reference sequence). The CDR3 is 15 amino acids. Here the CDR3 reads CASSRTSGPQETQYF. CDR3 sequence (DNA): TGTGCCAGCAGCCGAACTAGCGGGCCCCAAGAGACCCAGTACTTC. The full variable domain, in which reference TRBV5-4 and TRBJ2-5 provide the parts outside the CDR3, is ETGVTQSPTHLIKTRGQQVTLRCSSQSGHNTVSWYQQALGQGPQFIFQYYREEENGRGNFPPRFSGLQFPNYSSELNVNALELDDSALYLCASSRTSGPQETQYFGPGTRLLVL.

The chain couples TRBV11-2 to TRBJ2-3; 11 bases are a match to TRBD1. Germline loops: CDR1 SGHAT, CDR2 FQNNGV. V trimming: 4 bases; J trimming: 3 bases; junction bases outside the gene matches: 3. This CDR3 is 15 amino acids long. This CDR3 reads CASSSGQGATDTQYF. CDR3 bases: TGTGCCAGCAGCTCCGGACAGGGGGCTACAGATACGCAGTATTTT. Full variable domain (remainder filled in from reference TRBV11-2 and TRBJ2-3): EAGVAQSPRYKIIEKRQSVAFWCNPISGHATLYWYQQILGQGPKLLIQFQNNGVVDDSQLPKDRFSAERLKGVDSTLKIQPAKLEDSAVYLCASSSGQGATDTQYFGPGTRLTVL.

The genes are TRBV7-9 and TRBJ1-1; TRBD1 might be the D (5 bases). V was pared by 1 base and J by 0 bases, with 9 bases between. The CDR3 has 15 amino acids. CDR1 is SEHNR, CDR2 FQNEAQ, per germline (reference sequence). CDR3 amino acids: CASSLGEGLNTEAFF. The CDR3 bases are TGTGCCAGCAGCTTAGGGGAGGGGTTGAACACTGAAGCTTTCTTT.

The chain recombines TRBV13 with TRBJ1-2; 8 bases are shared with TRBD1. This CDR3 region has 13 residues. Germline CDR1 PRHDT, CDR2 FYEKMQ (reference sequence). V lost 5 bases to trimming and J lost 7 bases; unmatched junction nucleotides: 6. The CDR3 reads CASSQDRGGGYTF. In DNA, the CDR3 is TGTGCCAGCAGCCAAGACAGGGGAGGTGGCTACACCTTC.